This TCR beta chain was profiled in a study of shared clonotypes between healthy human individuals (dated by TCRdb to about 2020). In the study overall: A couple of women and three men aged 18 to 49 years were included in the cohort. For each donor, CD4 naive and CD4 memory were each given three plates, CD8 naive was given two plates, and CD8 memory was given one plate. To estimate repertoire size and how much clonotype sharing occurs between individuals, the study deeply sequenced the blood TCR repertoires of roughly 5 healthy adults. Different laboratories and diverse techniques were used to prepare libraries and sequence TCR repertoires, to increase sequencing depth and limit assay-specific biases. Per donor, leukapheresis produced somewhere between about 0.85 and 8.9 billion PBMCs. Broad study findings and their caveats: Pairwise subsampling indicated that sequencing depth was expected to affect the degree of clonotype sharing among donors. Compared with non-shared clonotypes, clonotypes shared by all four sorted-subset donors had higher generation probabilities. When several donors were compared, the shared fraction of clonotypes was roughly 5% for naive CD4, around 4% for naive CD8, more than 2% for memory CD4, and approximately 0.4% for memory CD8. Only blood was sampled, and tissue TCR repertoires likely differ from those in blood. Because the study included a small number of donors, the genetic and exposure-history diversity represented was limited. Larger estimated clonotype richness was generally found for naive subsets than for memory subsets. Even with the large sequencing depth, rarefaction of the sorted-subset datasets indicated that sequencing was incomplete.

CD8 naive samples were obtained by positive selection for CCR7 among CD45RO-negative cells, yielding a CD45RA+CCR7+ population from which TemRA cells were excluded. Healthy HIV-negative adults with no recently reported acute infections or vaccinations were included as donors. Only Caucasian adults living in Nashville, Tennessee, USA were represented among the donors. After blood collection by leukapheresis, PBMCs were isolated using Ficoll-Histopaque density gradient centrifugation and then cryopreserved in the vapor phase of liquid nitrogen. Purity and quantity of every magnetically sorted T cell population were checked by analytical flow cytometry. From each sorted fraction, genomic DNA was isolated and quantified by UV absorbance on a Nanodrop 2000c. TCR CDR3 regions were amplified from genomic DNA by multiplex PCR using the deep immunoSEQ assay. Genomic DNA extracted from each cell subset was distributed evenly over all wells of several immunoSEQ 96-well plates, and each plate served as one replicate. For sorted subsets, approximately 200 ng of genomic DNA, equivalent to 30,000 or so T cell genomes, went into each replicate PCR. Purified libraries were measured with a Qubit 3.0 fluorometer, size-checked on a Bioanalyzer 2100, and measured again with the KAPA Library Quantification kit. Every immunoSEQ 96-well plate was sequenced on a dedicated single-read 150-cycle Illumina NextSeq 550 flow cell. In the paper's pipeline: Because the immunoSEQ output held only junctional sequences and lacked quality scores, the filtering could not match the filtering applied to full-length reads. Sequences were annotated with PyIR, a Python wrapper for IgBLAST v1.9, using IMGT germline references to assign V/J genes and CDR3. Any read was removed if the V/J assignment was weak (E-value above 1e-6), the CDR3 was missing, or the read contained stop codons, out-of-frame junctions, or ambiguous translated residues. A V3J clonotype was defined by an identical inferred V gene, J gene, and CDR3 amino acid sequence. The percentage overlap between two repertoires was calculated by dividing the number of shared unique clonotypes by the size of the smaller repertoire. Richness of each repertoire was evaluated using RTK rarefaction, the Chao1 estimator, and Recon v2.1 estimates of unobserved clonotypes. OLGA was used to compute generation probabilities for all TCRbeta clonotypes that the gDNA method yielded from a few donors. TCRdb holds this immuneACCESS table with in-frame rearrangements only. Some clones are missing; in checked studies, unresolved V genes explain under half, and the rest has no known cause. The DNA gave D and trimming, while V, J and clone size come from that table. This sample comprises more than 500,000 clones, around 95% of them detected only once. The ten largest account for 0.11% of the sample.

A remark on this clone: There is no known antigen for this receptor. No much larger clone exists at a distance of one base, and base qualities are not known.

V is reduced by 5 bases and J by 10 bases, leaving a spacing of 15 bases between them. The CDR3 has 13 amino acids, counting the end cysteine and phenylalanine. Left in the record is the CDR3 DNA by itself, 39 bases read in frame from the first base. CDR1 and CDR2 were assigned from the germline V gene (reference sequence) as MNHEY and SMNVEV. This receptor was identified in a woman aged 25 to 39 in good health. The chain uses TRBV27 and TRBJ2-1, with an unclear D gene assignment. Specimen: naive CD8+ T cells sorted from blood. This sample's cell subset or site label indicates: CD45RA+CCR7+. The CDR3 protein is CASSLSPGPEQFF. At the DNA level, the sequence is TGTGCCAGCAGTCTCTCCCCAGGTCCCGAGCAGTTCTTC.